This T cell receptor (beta chain) was profiled in a study of blood T cells in healthy people across ages. This clonotype was counted at least ten times. It was with a sample-barcoded 5' primer and a J-beta primer mix that a second PCR of about 7 to 12 cycles was run. TCRdb reprocessed the 5' RACE reads with MiXCR, giving one entry per CDR3 protein. The sample includes about 1.6 million distinct CDR3 sequences, roughly 32% of them seen just once. Sequenced sample: blood. The clonotype originates from a woman younger than 45 in good health.

In DNA form, the CDR3 reads TGCAGTGCTAGAGATCGAGAGCGCTCTGGGGCCAACGTCCTGACTTTC. Amino acid sequence: CSARDRERSGANVLTF. The rearrangement joins TRBV20-1 to TRBJ2-6; no reliable D call. CDR1 DFQATT and CDR2 SNEGSKA come from the germline V gene (reference sequence). V lost 0 bases and J 0 bases, leaving 9 bases between the germline ends. The CDR3 is made up of 16 amino acids.